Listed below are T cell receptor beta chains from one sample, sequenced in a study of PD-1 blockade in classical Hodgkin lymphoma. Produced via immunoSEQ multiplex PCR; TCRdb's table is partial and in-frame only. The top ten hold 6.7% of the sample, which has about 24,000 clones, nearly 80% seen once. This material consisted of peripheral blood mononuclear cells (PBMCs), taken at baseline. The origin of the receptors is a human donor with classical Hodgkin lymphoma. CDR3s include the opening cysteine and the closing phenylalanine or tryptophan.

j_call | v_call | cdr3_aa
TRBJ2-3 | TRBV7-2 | CASSLKGGLAGHRGDTQYF
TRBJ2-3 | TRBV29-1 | CSGDSGDTQYF
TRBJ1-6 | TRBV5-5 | CASSFGNSPLHF
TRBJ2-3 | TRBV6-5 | CASSSVGGGHGDTQYF
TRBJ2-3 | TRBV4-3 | CASSLRTGISTDTQYF
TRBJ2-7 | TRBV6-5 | CASRITGLGAHEQYF
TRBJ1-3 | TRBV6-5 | CASRNSGNTIYF
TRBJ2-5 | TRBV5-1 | CASNFGAGGQQETQYF
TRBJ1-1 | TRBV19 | CASSMGGTRWNTNTEAFF
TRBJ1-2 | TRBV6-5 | CASSYFRNYGYTF
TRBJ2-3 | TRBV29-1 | CSVRDTRTDTQYF
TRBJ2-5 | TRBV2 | CATSGTIQETQYF
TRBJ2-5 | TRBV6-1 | CASSEAPPRTLVETQYF
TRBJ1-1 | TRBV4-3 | CASSRVMNTEAFF
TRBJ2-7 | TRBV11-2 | CASSLERGGRNYEQYF
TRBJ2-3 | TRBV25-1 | CVSKTTGSDTQYF
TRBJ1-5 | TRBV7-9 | CASSSTGALRPYSNQPQHF
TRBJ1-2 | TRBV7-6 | CASSLNEGANYGYTF
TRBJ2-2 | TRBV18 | CASSPVQHLGAGELFF
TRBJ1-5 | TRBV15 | CATSRSQTSNQPQHF
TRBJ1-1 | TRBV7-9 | CASSRPGGYTEAFF
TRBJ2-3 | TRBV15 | CATSRDDFFRGDTQYF
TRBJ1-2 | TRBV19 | CASSSSGYGYTF
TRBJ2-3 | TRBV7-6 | CASSLGPTDTQYF
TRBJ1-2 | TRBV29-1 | CSVEDPRNYGYTF
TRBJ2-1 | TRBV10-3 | CAMGTSGAANEQFF
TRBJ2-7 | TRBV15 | CATSSNDRGGDEQYF
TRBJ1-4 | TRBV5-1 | CARRGAEPNEKLFF
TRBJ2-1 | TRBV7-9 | CASSRLVGPYNEQFF
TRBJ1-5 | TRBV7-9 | CASSLQGNQPQHF
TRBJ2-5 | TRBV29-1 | CSVGRGGQETQYF
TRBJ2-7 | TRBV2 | CASSEGGRGLGYEQYF
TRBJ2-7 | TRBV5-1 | CASAGKIYEQYF
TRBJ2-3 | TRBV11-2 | CASSGPWGWGTGTDTQYF
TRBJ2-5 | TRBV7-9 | CASSLTPQRLETQYF
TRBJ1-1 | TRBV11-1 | CASSLIRGSTEAFF
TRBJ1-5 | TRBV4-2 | CASSPGQGNQPQHF
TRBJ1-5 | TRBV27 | CASAGGKRDQPQHF
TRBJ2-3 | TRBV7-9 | CASSPRQGASTDTQYF
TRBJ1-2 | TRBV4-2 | CASQADWSTGYGYTF
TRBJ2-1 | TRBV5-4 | CTSSQSGGKNNEQFF
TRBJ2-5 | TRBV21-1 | CASPQVGGSETQYF
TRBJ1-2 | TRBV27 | CASSLRTGDGYTF
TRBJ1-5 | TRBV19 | CASRTRRGEGNQPQHF
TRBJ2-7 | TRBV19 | CASSPGWAYEQYF
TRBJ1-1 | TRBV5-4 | CASLNSMNTEAFF
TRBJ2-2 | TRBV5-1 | CASSLIFGAGELFF
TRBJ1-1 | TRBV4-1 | CASSRQGVNTEAFF
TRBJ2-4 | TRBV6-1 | CASRDIVAKNIQYF
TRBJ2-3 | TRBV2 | CASRETSGGADTQYF
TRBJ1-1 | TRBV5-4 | CASSLPNPLNTEAFF
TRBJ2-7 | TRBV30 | CATTSGGEQYF
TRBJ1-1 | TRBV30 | CAWTTGTLVFF
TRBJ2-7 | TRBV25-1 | CASSPRDSYEQYF
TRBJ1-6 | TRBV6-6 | CASSVQGDSPLHF
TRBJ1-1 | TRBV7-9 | CASSFRGRMNTEAFF
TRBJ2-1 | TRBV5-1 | CASSLATSYNEQFF
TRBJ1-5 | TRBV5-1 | CASEDRNQPQHF
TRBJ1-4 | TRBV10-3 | CAISVRLIKTNEKLFF